The 22 T cell receptor beta chains below all came from one sample that was sequenced in a study of blood T cell repertoires in COVID-19. TCRdb's copy holds only in-frame clones and misses some; the assay was immunoSEQ multiplex PCR. The table lists about 210,000 clones, roughly 84% of them singletons. Material: PBMCs or T cells enriched from blood (not recorded which). The receptors here all came from a woman aged 25-40 years who had been exposed to COVID-19.

V gene TRBV19 combines with J gene TRBJ1-1, with a possible D match to TRBD1 (6 bases). Trimming took off 7 bases at V and 4 bases at J, with 16 bases between the two ends. Germline-derived CDR1 and CDR2 are LNHDA and SQIVND (reference sequence). This CDR3 comprises 14 residues. The chain's CDR3 is CASKPGTKPTEAFF. For the CDR3, the DNA is TGTGCCAGTAAACCCGGGACAAAACCCACTGAAGCTTTCTTT.

Worth noting for this clone: At the DNA level, this CDR3 is encoded by other sequences in the same sample as well. The V and J genes are TRBV5-4 and TRBJ1-2; 10 bases are shared with TRBD1. V was pared by 5 bases and J by 3 bases, with 4 bases of the junction left unmatched. Germline CDR1 and CDR2: SGHNT and YYREEE (reference sequence). The CDR3 totals 14 residues. The CDR3 DNA sequence: TGTGCCAGCAGTTCCGGGACAGGGGACTATGGCTACACCTTC. Protein product: CASSSGTGDYGYTF.

The rearrangement joins TRBV15 to TRBJ2-4; a possible D gene is TRBD1 (8 bases). V lost 8 bases and J 3 bases, leaving 14 bases between the germline ends. Germline CDR1 is LNHNV and CDR2 is YYDKDF (reference sequence). The CDR3 is made up of 14 amino acids. The CDR3 sequence is CATSDREGKNIQYF. The CDR3 coding sequence is TGTGCCACCTCGGACAGGGAGGGCAAAAACATTCAGTACTTC.

This chain links TRBV10-2 with TRBJ1-1; perhaps TRBD1 as D (5 bases). Per the germline V gene, CDR1 is WSHSY and CDR2 is SAAADI. The CDR3 length is 17 residues. V was pared by 0 bases and J by 0 bases, with 14 bases between. CDR3 amino acids: CASSESVGRRMNTEAFF. The CDR3 region has the DNA TGCGCCAGCAGTGAGTCGGTGGGGCGCCGGATGAACACTGAAGCTTTCTTT.

Only a few counts were recorded for this clone. The rearrangement links TRBV2 to TRBJ1-5; D remains ambiguous. The length of the CDR3 is 13 residues. Trimming cost V 6 bases and J 4 bases, with 10 bases left between them. The germline gives CDR1 SNHLY, CDR2 FYNNEI. DNA of the CDR3: TGTGCCAGCAGCCCCGAGGGTAATCAGCCCCAGCATTTT. Protein sequence: CASSPEGNQPQHF.

The chain is built from TRBV11-2 and TRBJ2-5; 7 bases align to TRBD2. Germline-derived CDR1 and CDR2 are SGHAT and FQNNGV. This CDR3 contains 13 residues. The V segment lost 2 bases and the J segment 5 bases; nucleotides outside the gene matches: 2. CDR3 sequence: CASSLMGGETQYF. CDR3 sequence (DNA): TGTGCCAGCAGCTTAATGGGGGGGGAGACCCAGTACTTC.

The CDR3 sequence: CASSNSGFVRLFGYTF. CDR3 bases: TGTGCCAGCAGTAACAGTGGATTTGTCAGGTTATTCGGCTACACCTTC. The chain joins TRBV3-1 (or the pseudogene TRBV3-2) to TRBJ1-2; no firm D call. This CDR3 contains 16 residues. V was shortened by 6 bases and J by 8 bases, with 25 bases between the two germline ends. CDR1 LGHDT and CDR2 YNNKEL come from the germline V gene (reference sequence).

The rearrangement links TRBV5-4 to TRBJ2-2, with TRBD2 matching 10 bases. Trimming cost V 4 bases and J 2 bases; bases outside gene matches: 8. Germline CDR1 is SGHNT and CDR2 is YYREEE (reference sequence). This CDR3 spans 17 amino acids. CDR3 sequence reads: CASSVGTSALNTGELFF. DNA of the CDR3: TGTGCCAGCAGCGTAGGGACTAGCGCACTTAACACCGGGGAGCTGTTTTTT.

This chain uses TRBV10-1 with TRBJ2-2; TRBD2 is a possible D gene (5 bases). CDR1 is WNHNN and CDR2 is SYGVQD in the germline V gene (reference sequence). The CDR3 runs to 13 residues. The ends were cut back, 6 bases at V and 5 bases at J, with 10 bases in the middle. The CDR3 nucleotides read TGCGCCAGCAGGGGAGAGGCGACCGGGGAGCTGTTTTTT. This sequence encodes CASRGEATGELFF.

The chain recombines TRBV19 with TRBJ2-4, with 7 bases lining up with TRBD1. After removal of 6 bases from V and 7 bases from J, the junction contained 9 bases not matched to a gene. This CDR3 spans 14 amino acids. CDR1 and CDR2 from the germline V gene are LNHDA and SQIVND (reference sequence). The CDR3 spells CASSQQGQGNIQYF. CDR3 coding DNA: TGTGCCAGTAGCCAACAGGGGCAGGGTAACATTCAGTACTTC.

The V call is TRBV10-1, the J call TRBJ1-5, with D unresolved. This CDR3 has 14 residues. Germline V CDR1 and CDR2: WNHNN, SYGVQD (reference sequence). Deletions cut 3 bases from V and 4 bases from J, with 10 bases between. The DNA for the CDR3 is TGCGCCAGCAGTGAAGCAGGAAAAAATCAGCCCCAGCATTTT. Its translation is CASSEAGKNQPQHF.

The chain combines TRBV7-2 with TRBJ2-3; 9 bases match TRBD2. This CDR3 is built from 16 residues. The V gene end was trimmed by 5 bases and the J gene end by 7 bases; junction bases not matched to a gene: 13. Germline CDR1 SGHTA, CDR2 FQGNSA. The CDR3 loop reads CASSQVAGGAGNTQYF. The CDR3 DNA sequence: TGTGCCAGCAGCCAAGTCGCGGGAGGGGCGGGGAATACGCAGTATTTT.

The gene calls are TRBV25-1 and TRBJ1-4, with D perhaps matching TRBD1 (6 bases). This CDR3 has 16 residues. V shed 1 base and J shed 4 bases, with 13 bases lying between them. CDR1 and CDR2 from the germline V gene are MGHDK and SYGVNS. DNA for the CDR3: TGTGCCAGCAGTGAATTGAGTGTGGGACATAATGAAAAACTGTTTTTT. Encoded protein: CASSELSVGHNEKLFF.

V is TRBV2 and J is TRBJ1-2; 7 bases match TRBD1. This CDR3 spans 15 amino acids. J lost 4 bases, V lost 5 bases, and 10 bases had no gene match. The germline CDR1 and CDR2 sequences are SNHLY and FYNNEI. This CDR3 reads CASSLKQGTSYGYTF. The CDR3 nucleotides are TGTGCCAGCAGTTTAAAACAGGGGACTTCCTATGGCTACACCTTC. Supplemented by reference TRBV2 and TRBJ1-2, the full variable domain reads EPEVTQTPSHQVTQMGQEVILRCVPISNHLYFYWYRQILGQKVEFLVSFYNNEISEKSEIFDDQFSVERPDGSNFTLKIRSTKLEDSAMYFCASSLKQGTSYGYTFGSGTRLTVV.

This rearrangement joins TRBV27 to TRBJ1-2; TRBD1 agrees at 8 bases. The CDR3 spans 16 residues. V lost 6 bases and J lost 4; bases outside the gene matches: 13. Germline-derived CDR1 and CDR2 are MNHEY and SMNVEV (reference sequence). The CDR3 DNA reads TGTGCCAGCAGATCCCCGGGGGGCAGGGGGCTCTATGGCTACACCTTC. Its protein product is CASRSPGGRGLYGYTF.

This chain joins TRBV3-1 (or the pseudogene TRBV3-2) and TRBJ2-7; no clear D. The germline V gene has CDR1 LGHDT and CDR2 YNNKEL (reference sequence). V lost 2 bases to trimming and J lost 3 bases, with 5 bases between them. The CDR3 is made up of 12 amino acids. In DNA, the CDR3 is TGTGCCAGCAGCCAAACTCGCTACGAGCAGTACTTC. Encoded protein: CASSQTRYEQYF.

The chain couples TRBV7-8 to TRBJ1-1; D is ambiguous. In germline, CDR1 is SGHVS, CDR2 FQNEAQ. The germline V and J ends were trimmed by 3 bases and 4 bases, with 12 bases remaining between them. The CDR3 is 14 residues long. CDR3 residues: CASSFGSSGTEAFF. DNA of the CDR3: TGTGCCAGCAGCTTCGGGTCGTCGGGCACTGAAGCTTTCTTT.

The V call is TRBV18, the J call TRBJ2-3; unclear D gene. The V gene's germline CDR1 is KGHSH and CDR2 LQKENI. This CDR3 spans 14 amino acids. The V gene lost 2 bases and the J gene lost 2 bases, with 8 bases spanning the gap. CDR3 nucleotides: TGTGCCAGCTCACCATATCAGGCCACAGATACGCAGTATTTT. Translated, it gives CASSPYQATDTQYF.

The chain recombines TRBV7-2 with TRBJ1-2, with D tentatively TRBD1 (5 bases). CDR3 size: 15 residues. Trimming took 0 bases from V and 4 from J, leaving 12 bases between them. Germline CDR1 is SGHTA and CDR2 is FQGNSA. CDR3 amino acids: CASSLAYSGGYGYTF. The CDR3 DNA sequence: TGTGCCAGCAGCTTAGCCTACTCCGGGGGCTATGGCTACACCTTC.

The chain uses TRBV6-5 and TRBJ2-7, with D possibly TRBD1 on 6 matching bases. Trimming shortened V by 6 bases and J by 3 bases, and 12 bases separated the two germline ends. The CDR3 covers 13 residues. CDR1 and CDR2 from the germline V gene are MNHEY and SVGAGI. The CDR3 DNA reads as TGTGCCAGCAGCCTCGCGGACAGCTACGAGCAGTACTTC. This encodes CASSLADSYEQYF.

This chain links TRBV19 with TRBJ2-3; 8 bases are a match to TRBD1. The V gene end was trimmed by 9 bases and the J gene end by 7 bases; junction bases not matched to a gene: 21. Germline CDR1 is LNHDA and CDR2 is SQIVND (reference sequence). The length of the CDR3 is 17 residues. The CDR3 sequence: CASTRGAFDRGIHTQYF. The CDR3 nucleotides read TGTGCCAGCACTCGGGGTGCATTCGACAGGGGAATTCATACGCAGTATTTT.

V gene TRBV6-5 combines with J gene TRBJ1-2; 10 nucleotides agree with TRBD1. The CDR3 contains 13 residues. The junction had 4 bases not matched to a gene; V was cut back by 6 bases and J by 6 bases. The germline CDR1 and CDR2 sequences are MNHEY and SVGAGI. For the CDR3, the DNA is TGTGCCAGCAGAGAGGACAGGGGGGATGGCTACACCTTC. Translation gives CASREDRGDGYTF.